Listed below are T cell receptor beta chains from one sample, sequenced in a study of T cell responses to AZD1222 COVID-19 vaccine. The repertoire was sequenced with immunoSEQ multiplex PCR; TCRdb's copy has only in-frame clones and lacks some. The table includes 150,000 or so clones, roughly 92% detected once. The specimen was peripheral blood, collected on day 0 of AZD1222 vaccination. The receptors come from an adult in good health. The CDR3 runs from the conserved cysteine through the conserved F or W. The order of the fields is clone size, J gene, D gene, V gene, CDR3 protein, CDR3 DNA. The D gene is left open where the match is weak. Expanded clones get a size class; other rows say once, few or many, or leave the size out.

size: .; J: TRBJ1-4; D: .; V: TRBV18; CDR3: CASSRTEEATNEKLFF; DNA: TGTGCCAGCTCACGGACCGAGGAGGCAACTAATGAAAAACTGTTTTTT
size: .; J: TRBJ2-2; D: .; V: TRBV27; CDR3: CASSLGGGYTGELFF; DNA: TGTGCCAGCAGTTTAGGAGGGGGTTACACCGGGGAGCTGTTTTTT
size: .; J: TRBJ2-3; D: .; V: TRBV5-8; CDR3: CASSLSGESTDTQYF; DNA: TGTGCCAGCAGCTTGTCAGGGGAAAGCACAGATACGCAGTATTTT
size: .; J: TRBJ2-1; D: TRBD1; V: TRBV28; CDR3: CASSHPGTGAGNEQFF; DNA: TGTGCCAGCAGCCACCCCGGGACAGGGGCGGGAAATGAGCAGTTCTTC
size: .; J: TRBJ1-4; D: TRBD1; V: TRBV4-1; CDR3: CASSQGPGTAPYEKLFF; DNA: TGCGCCAGCAGCCAGGGCCCTGGGACAGCTCCCTATGAAAAACTGTTTTTT
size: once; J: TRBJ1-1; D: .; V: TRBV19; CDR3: CASSMGSHTEAFF; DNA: TGTGCCAGTAGTATGGGGAGTCACACTGAAGCTTTCTTT
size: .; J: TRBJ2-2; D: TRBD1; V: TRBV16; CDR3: CASSPGTGGYTGELFF; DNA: TGTGCCAGCAGCCCCGGGACAGGGGGCTACACCGGGGAGCTGTTTTTT
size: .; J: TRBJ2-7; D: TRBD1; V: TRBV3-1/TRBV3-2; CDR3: CASSRRDRSYEQYF; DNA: TGTGCCAGCAGCCGCCGGGACAGAAGCTACGAGCAGTACTTC
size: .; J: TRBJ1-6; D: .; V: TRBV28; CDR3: CASNTRTYNNSPLHF; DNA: TGTGCCAGCAACACTCGGACGTATAATAATTCACCCCTCCACTTT
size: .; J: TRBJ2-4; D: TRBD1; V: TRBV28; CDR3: CASSLSQGDIQYF; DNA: TGTGCCAGCAGTTTGTCGCAGGGGGACATTCAGTACTTC
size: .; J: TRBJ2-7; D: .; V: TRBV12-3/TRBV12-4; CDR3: CASSRTVSYEQYF; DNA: TGTGCCAGCAGTAGGACAGTATCCTACGAGCAGTACTTC
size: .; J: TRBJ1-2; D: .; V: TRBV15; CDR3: CATSRVPANGYTF; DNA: TGTGCCACCAGCAGAGTTCCGGCAAATGGCTACACCTTC
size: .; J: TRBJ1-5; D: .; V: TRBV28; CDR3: CASSLGVTRDQPQHF; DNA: TGTGCCAGCAGTTTAGGAGTTACGCGCGATCAGCCCCAGCATTTT
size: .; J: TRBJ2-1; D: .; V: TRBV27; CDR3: CASSLDSNNEQFF; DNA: TGTGCCAGCAGTTTGGACTCTAACAATGAGCAGTTCTTC
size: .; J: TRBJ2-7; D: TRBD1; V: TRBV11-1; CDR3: CASSTTGAYEQYF; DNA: TGTGCCAGCAGCACCACAGGGGCGTACGAGCAGTACTTC
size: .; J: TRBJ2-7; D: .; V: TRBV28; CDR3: CASSLIPSNEQYF; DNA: TGTGCCAGCAGTTTAATTCCATCGAATGAGCAGTACTTC
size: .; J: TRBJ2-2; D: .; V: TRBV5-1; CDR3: CASSLAGPSTGELFF; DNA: TGCGCCAGCAGCTTGGCGGGACCCTCCACCGGGGAGCTGTTTTTT
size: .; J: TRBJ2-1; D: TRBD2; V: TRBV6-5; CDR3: CASRGTSPADEQFF; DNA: TGTGCCAGCAGGGGGACTAGCCCCGCCGATGAGCAGTTCTTC
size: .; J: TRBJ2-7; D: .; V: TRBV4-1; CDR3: CASSQDFPGSYEQYF; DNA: TGCGCCAGCAGCCAAGATTTTCCAGGGTCCTACGAGCAGTACTTC
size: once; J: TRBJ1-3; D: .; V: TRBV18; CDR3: CASSPESSGNTIYF; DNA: TGTGCCAGCTCACCGGAAAGCTCTGGAAACACCATATATTTT
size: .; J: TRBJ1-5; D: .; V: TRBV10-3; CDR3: CAISPGDSNQPQHF; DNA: TGTGCCATCAGCCCAGGGGATAGCAATCAGCCCCAGCATTTT
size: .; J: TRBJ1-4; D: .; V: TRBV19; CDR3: CASSLRQVGTNEKLFF; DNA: TGTGCCAGTAGTCTACGACAGGTGGGAACTAATGAAAAACTGTTTTTT
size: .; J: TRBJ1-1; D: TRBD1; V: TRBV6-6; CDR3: CASSSSGTGVNTEAFF; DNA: TGTGCCAGCAGTTCCTCCGGGACAGGGGTGAACACTGAAGCTTTCTTT
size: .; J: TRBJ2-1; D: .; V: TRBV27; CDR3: CASSLGPQGGEQFF; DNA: TGTGCCAGCAGTTTAGGTCCTCAAGGGGGTGAGCAGTTCTTC
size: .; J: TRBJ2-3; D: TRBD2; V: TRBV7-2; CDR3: CASSLAIAGGWVGDTQYF; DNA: TGTGCCAGCAGCTTAGCTATAGCGGGGGGCTGGGTTGGAGATACGCAGTATTTT
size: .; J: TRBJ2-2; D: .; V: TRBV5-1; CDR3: CASSLGGSFRTGELFF; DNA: TGCGCCAGCAGCTTGGGGGGCAGCTTCAGGACCGGGGAGCTGTTTTTT
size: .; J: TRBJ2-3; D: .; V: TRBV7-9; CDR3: CASSFPDSPTDTQYF; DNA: TGTGCCAGCAGCTTCCCGGACAGCCCCACAGATACGCAGTATTTT
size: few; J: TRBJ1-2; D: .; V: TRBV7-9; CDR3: CASSYQGNYGYTF; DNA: TGTGCCAGCAGCTATCAGGGGAACTATGGCTACACCTTC
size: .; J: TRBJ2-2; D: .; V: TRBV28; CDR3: CASSVSQGNTGELFF; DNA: TGTGCCAGCAGTGTCTCTCAGGGTAACACCGGGGAGCTGTTTTTT
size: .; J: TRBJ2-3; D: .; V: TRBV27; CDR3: CATTPGSTDTQYF; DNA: TGTGCCACCACTCCAGGGAGCACAGATACGCAGTATTTT
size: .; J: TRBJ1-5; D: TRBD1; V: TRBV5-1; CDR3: CASSLNSDRDQPQHF; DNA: TGCGCCAGCAGCTTGAACTCGGACAGGGATCAGCCCCAGCATTTT
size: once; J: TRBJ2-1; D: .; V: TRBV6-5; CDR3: CASKNVLSGDNEQFF; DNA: TGTGCCAGCAAGAACGTACTGTCGGGCGACAATGAGCAGTTCTTC
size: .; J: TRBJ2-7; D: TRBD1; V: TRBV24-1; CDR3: CATSDSGQGRIEQYF; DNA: TGTGCCACCAGTGATTCGGGACAGGGACGGATCGAGCAGTACTTC
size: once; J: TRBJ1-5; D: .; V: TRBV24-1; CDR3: CATSVLTWDTLNQPQHF; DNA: TGTGCCACCAGTGTCCTGACGTGGGACACCCTCAATCAGCCCCAGCATTTT
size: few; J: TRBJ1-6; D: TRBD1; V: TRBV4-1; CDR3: CASSLLQGDLYSPLHF; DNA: TGCGCCAGCAGCCTCCTACAGGGGGACCTCTATTCACCCCTCCACTTT
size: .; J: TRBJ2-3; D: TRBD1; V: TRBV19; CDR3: CASSMGDRGLGDTQYF; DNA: TGTGCCAGTAGTATGGGGGACAGGGGGCTCGGAGATACGCAGTATTTT
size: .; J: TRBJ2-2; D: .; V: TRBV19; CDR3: CASSIGTNTGELFF; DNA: TGTGCCAGTAGTATAGGTACAAACACCGGGGAGCTGTTTTTT
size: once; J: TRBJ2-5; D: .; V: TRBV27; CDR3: CASSSSGVETQYF; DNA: .
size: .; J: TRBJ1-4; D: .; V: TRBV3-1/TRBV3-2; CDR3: CASSVRGEKLFF; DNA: TGTGCCAGCAGTGTGCGGGGTGAAAAACTGTTTTTT
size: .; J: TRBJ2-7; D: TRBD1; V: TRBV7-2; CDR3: CASSLAAGTGGREQYF; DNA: TGTGCCAGCAGCTTAGCAGCCGGGACAGGGGGTCGCGAGCAGTACTTC
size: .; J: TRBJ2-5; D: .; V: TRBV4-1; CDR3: CASSLDGRETQYF; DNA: TGCGCCAGCAGTTTAGATGGGAGGGAGACCCAGTACTTC